The next 23 T cell receptor beta chains were all read from a single sample in a study of T-cell memory formation after mild COVID-19. MiXCR, applied by TCRdb to the 5' RACE reads, yields one record per CDR3 protein. The sample includes some 270,000 distinct CDR3 sequences, approximately 15% of them seen just once. Sequencing input: PBMCs or a T cell subset sorted from them (not recorded which). These receptors were obtained from an adult woman who had mild COVID-19 (a few samples of this study predate the infection). Cell type and time point are not known.

There are many counts of this clonotype. For the CDR3, the DNA is TGCGCCAGCAGCTTGGTTCTAGGGCCGGAAGGCTACACCTTC. It encodes CASSLVLGPEGYTF. The genes are TRBV5-1 and TRBJ1-2, with no clear D. Germline V gene data show CDR1 as SGHRS and CDR2 as YFSETQ. Between the trimmed V and J ends, which lost 0 bases and 8 bases, there was a span of 14 bases. CDR3 length equals 14 residues.

The genes are TRBV20-1 and TRBJ2-1; 8 nucleotides agree with TRBD1. With V trimmed by 5 bases and J by 0 bases, 12 bases remained unmatched. The length of the CDR3 is 17 residues. The germline gives CDR1 DFQATT, CDR2 SNEGSKA (reference sequence). The CDR3: CSAPDRGSYSSYNEQFF. CDR3 DNA sequence: TGCAGTGCTCCAGACAGGGGATCGTACTCCTCCTACAATGAGCAGTTCTTC.

The chain links TRBV5-1 to TRBJ1-2; 10 nucleotides match TRBD1. V was clipped by 4 bases and J by 6 bases; unmatched bases: 9. The CDR3 contains 15 residues. CDR1 and CDR2 from the germline V gene are SGHRS and YFSETQ. CDR3 DNA sequence: TGCGCCAGCAGCCCGGTGGGACAGGGGTTTCATGGCTACACCTTC. Protein: CASSPVGQGFHGYTF.

In this sample, this clonotype turned up a few times. The rearrangement joins TRBV9 to TRBJ1-4, with unresolved D. CDR1 and CDR2 (germline): SGDLS, YYNGEE. Trimming took off 4 bases at V and 0 bases at J, with 16 bases between the two ends. The length of the CDR3 is 17 residues. CDR3 loop: CASSPGRPEATNEKLFF. The CDR3 DNA follows: TGTGCCAGCAGCCCCGGACGGCCTGAAGCAACTAATGAAAAACTGTTTTTT. Combining the CDR3 with reference TRBV9 and TRBJ1-4 gives the whole variable domain DSGVTQTPKHLITATGQRVTLRCSPRSGDLSVYWYQQSLDQGLQFLIQYYNGEERAKGNILERFSAQQFPDLHSELNLSSLELGDSALYFCASSPGRPEATNEKLFFGSGTQLSVL.

The chain has TRBV5-1 and TRBJ2-1; D possibly uses TRBD1 or TRBD2 (5 bases each). Germline values: CDR1 SGHRS, CDR2 YFSETQ. V lost 4 bases, J lost 1 base, and 15 bases lay in between. The CDR3 loop spans 16 amino acids. The CDR3 here is CASSRRGDGSYNEQFF. CDR3 in DNA: TGCGCCAGCAGCCGACGAGGGGACGGATCCTACAATGAGCAGTTCTTC. The full variable domain, in which reference TRBV5-1 and TRBJ2-1 provide the parts outside the CDR3, is KAGVTQTPRYLIKTRGQQVTLSCSPISGHRSVSWYQQTPGQGLQFLFEYFSETQRNKGNFPGRFSGRQFSNSRSEMNVSTLELGDSALYLCASSRRGDGSYNEQFFGPGTRLTVL.

This clonotype was recorded many times. This sequence joins TRBV20-1 and TRBJ1-1; 7 positions agree with TRBD1. The CDR3 sequence is 14 residues long. V gave up 0 bases and J gave up 1 base; unmatched junction bases: 2. Per germline, CDR1 DFQATT and CDR2 SNEGSKA (reference sequence). The DNA for the CDR3 is TGCAGTGCTAGAGAACAGGGGTGGAACACTGAAGCTTTCTTT. Translation: CSAREQGWNTEAFF.

The chain combines TRBV30 with TRBJ2-3; D might be TRBD1 (5 bases). The CDR3 sequence is 11 residues long. Germline V gene sequence: CDR1 GTSNPN, CDR2 SVGIG (reference sequence). The V and J ends lost 2 bases and 6 bases respectively, with 6 bases between them. This chain's CDR3 is CAWSNRDTQYF. The CDR3 DNA reads TGTGCCTGGAGTAACAGGGATACGCAGTATTTT.

By sample fraction, this clonotype is medium-sized. The rearrangement joins TRBV10-3 to TRBJ1-3; unclear D gene. The CDR3 totals 12 residues. CDR1 ENHRY and CDR2 SYGVKD come from the germline V gene. Trimming took 3 bases from V and 4 from J, leaving 4 bases between them. CDR3 sequence (DNA): TGTGCCATCAGTGACCCCGGAAACACCATATATTTT. Its protein product is CAISDPGNTIYF.

The V and J genes are TRBV6-5 and TRBJ1-1; the match to TRBD1 covers 8 bases. The ends lost 2 bases at V and 1 base at J; junction bases unmatched: 3. The length of the CDR3 is 15 residues. Germline CDR1 and CDR2: MNHEY and SVGAGI. The CDR3 DNA reads as TGTGCCAGCAGTTACACCGGACAGGGGAACACTGAAGCTTTCTTT. Translating it yields CASSYTGQGNTEAFF.

This clonotype showed up many times. The chain employs TRBV5-6 and TRBJ2-1; no definite D call. CDR3 size: 11 residues. The V and J ends lost 4 bases and 4 bases respectively, with 3 bases between them. CDR1 is SGHDT, CDR2 YYEEEE, per germline. The CDR3 here is CASSEYNEQFF. CDR3 DNA: TGTGCCAGCAGCGAGTACAATGAGCAGTTCTTC.

This clonotype was counted a few times. J is TRBJ1-2 and V is TRBV11-1, with 9 nucleotides matching TRBD1. This CDR3 has 16 residues. Germline V gives CDR1 SGHAT, CDR2 FQDESV (reference sequence). V trimming: 2 bases; J trimming: 4 bases; junction bases outside the gene matches: 8. The DNA of the CDR3 is TGTGCCAGCAGCTTACGTCCCGGGACAGGGATCTATGGCTACACCTTC. Its translation: CASSLRPGTGIYGYTF. Drawing the rest from reference TRBV11-1 and TRBJ1-2, the complete variable domain is EAEVAQSPRYKITEKSQAVAFWCDPISGHATLYWYRQILGQGPELLVQFQDESVVDDSQLPKDRFSAERLKGVDSTLKIQPAELGDSAMYLCASSLRPGTGIYGYTFGSGTRLTVV.

The chain uses TRBV6-1 and TRBJ2-3; D possibly corresponds to TRBD2 (6 bases). In germline, CDR1 is MNHNS, CDR2 SASEGT. The CDR3 consists of 14 residues. V lost 3 bases to trimming and J lost 8 bases, with 15 bases between them. The CDR3, as DNA: TGTGCCAGCAGTGACCCGGGACTTGCACTTACGCAGTATTTT. This codes for CASSDPGLALTQYF.

This chain connects TRBV5-6 to TRBJ2-7; D call uncertain. The CDR3 spans 14 residues. Germline CDR1 reads SGHDT; CDR2 reads YYEEEE. With 0 bases removed from V and 1 base from J, the gap between germline ends came to 8 bases. The CDR3 loop reads CASSLEVESYEQYF. CDR3 in DNA: TGTGCCAGCAGCTTGGAAGTAGAATCCTACGAGCAGTACTTC.

The V and J genes are TRBV4-3 and TRBJ2-4; 8 nucleotides match TRBD1. Germline V gives CDR1 LGHNA, CDR2 YSLEER. The CDR3 is 15 amino acids. The junction had 3 bases not matched to a gene; V was cut back by 2 bases and J by 3 bases. CDR3 DNA: TGCGCCAGCAGCCAACCCGGGACAGGCAAAAACATTCAGTACTTC. As protein: CASSQPGTGKNIQYF.

The chain links TRBV7-9 to TRBJ1-4; TRBD1 matches 11 bases. The ends lost 5 bases at V and 4 bases at J; junction bases unmatched: 9. Germline V CDR1 and CDR2: SEHNR, FQNEAQ (reference sequence). The CDR3 runs to 17 residues. The chain's CDR3 is CASSPGQGALGNEKLFF. The CDR3 DNA reads TGTGCCAGCAGCCCAGGACAGGGGGCGCTTGGTAATGAAAAACTGTTTTTT. Based on the CDR3 plus reference TRBV7-9 and TRBJ1-4, the full variable domain is DTGVSQNPRHKITKRGQNVTFRCDPISEHNRLYWYRQTLGQGPEFLTYFQNEAQLEKSRLLSDRFSAERPKGSFSTLEIQRTEQGDSAMYLCASSPGQGALGNEKLFFGSGTQLSVL.

This clonotype has a handful of counts. The rearrangement uses TRBV9 and TRBJ1-6, with 10 bases fitting TRBD1. The CDR3 runs to 16 residues. Germline V gene data show CDR1 as SGDLS and CDR2 as YYNGEE. The ends lost 3 bases at V and 1 base at J; junction bases unmatched: 1. CDR3 loop: CASSGTGGSYNSPLHF. The CDR3 nucleotides are TGTGCCAGCAGCGGGACAGGGGGTTCCTATAATTCACCCCTCCACTTT.

The rearrangement joins TRBV11-2 to TRBJ2-3; D not certain. The CDR3 loop spans 15 amino acids. Germline V gives CDR1 SGHAT, CDR2 FQNNGV. The V end lost 0 bases, the J end lost 0 bases, and 7 bases lay between the germline ends. The CDR3 nucleotides read TGTGCCAGCAGCTTAGAGGGGTTCAGCACAGATACGCAGTATTTT. Its protein product is CASSLEGFSTDTQYF.

This clonotype occurred a few times. V is TRBV5-1 and J is TRBJ2-5; 8 nucleotides agree with TRBD2. Germline V gives CDR1 SGHRS, CDR2 YFSETQ. CDR3 length equals 15 residues. J gave up 5 bases and V 4 bases, and 10 bases lay outside the gene matches. This CDR3 is CASSLSGARAETQYF. The DNA of the CDR3 is TGCGCCAGCAGCCTTAGCGGGGCCCGGGCGGAGACCCAGTACTTC.

This clonotype was observed a few times. The V and J genes are TRBV11-2 and TRBJ2-1; 9 bases agree with TRBD2. The germline V gene has CDR1 SGHAT and CDR2 FQNNGV. The V segment lost 5 bases and the J segment 6 bases; nucleotides outside the gene matches: 8. The CDR3 length is 15 residues. CDR3 residues: CASSRLASGVNEQFF. CDR3 sequence (DNA): TGTGCCAGCAGCCGGCTGGCTAGCGGGGTCAATGAGCAGTTCTTC.

V gene TRBV6-1 combines with J gene TRBJ2-7; TRBD1 or TRBD2 may be the D gene (5 bases each). V gave up 11 bases and J gave up 2 bases, with 28 bases separating them. Germline CDR1 MNHNS, CDR2 SASEGT. The CDR3 contains 17 residues. The CDR3 protein is CAGQPSAGGRGAYEQYF. DNA for the CDR3: TGTGCCGGCCAGCCGTCGGCGGGTGGAAGAGGGGCCTACGAGCAGTACTTC.

The rearrangement uses TRBV2 and TRBJ2-1; D is uncertain. The ends were cut back, 6 bases at V and 2 bases at J, with 11 bases in the middle. Looked up from germline, CDR1 is SNHLY and CDR2 is FYNNEI. The CDR3 runs 14 residues. The CDR3 reads CASSLIGPYNEQFF. CDR3 DNA: TGTGCCAGCAGCCTTATAGGACCCTACAATGAGCAGTTCTTC. Variable domain in full (rest from reference TRBV2 and TRBJ2-1): EPEVTQTPSHQVTQMGQEVILRCVPISNHLYFYWYRQILGQKVEFLVSFYNNEISEKSEIFDDQFSVERPDGSNFTLKIRSTKLEDSAMYFCASSLIGPYNEQFFGPGTRLTVL.

This clonotype was counted at least ten times. J is TRBJ2-4 and V is TRBV7-2; 13 bases agree with TRBD2. Germline V gene data show CDR1 as SGHTA and CDR2 as FQGNSA. The ends lost 5 bases at V and 4 bases at J; junction bases unmatched: 5. The CDR3 has 16 amino acids. The CDR3 region has the DNA TGTGCCAGCAGCCAACTAGCGGGAGGGCCTAAAAACATTCAGTACTTC. This codes for CASSQLAGGPKNIQYF.

In its sample, this clonotype was seen many times. V usage is TRBV12-3 or TRBV12-4 and J usage is TRBJ2-1, with 7 bases fitting TRBD2. The CDR3 runs to 15 residues. Trimming cost V 6 bases and J 3 bases; bases outside gene matches: 8. The CDR3: CASSQWGGGYNEQFF. For the CDR3, the DNA is TGTGCCAGCAGCCAATGGGGCGGGGGCTACAATGAGCAGTTCTTC.